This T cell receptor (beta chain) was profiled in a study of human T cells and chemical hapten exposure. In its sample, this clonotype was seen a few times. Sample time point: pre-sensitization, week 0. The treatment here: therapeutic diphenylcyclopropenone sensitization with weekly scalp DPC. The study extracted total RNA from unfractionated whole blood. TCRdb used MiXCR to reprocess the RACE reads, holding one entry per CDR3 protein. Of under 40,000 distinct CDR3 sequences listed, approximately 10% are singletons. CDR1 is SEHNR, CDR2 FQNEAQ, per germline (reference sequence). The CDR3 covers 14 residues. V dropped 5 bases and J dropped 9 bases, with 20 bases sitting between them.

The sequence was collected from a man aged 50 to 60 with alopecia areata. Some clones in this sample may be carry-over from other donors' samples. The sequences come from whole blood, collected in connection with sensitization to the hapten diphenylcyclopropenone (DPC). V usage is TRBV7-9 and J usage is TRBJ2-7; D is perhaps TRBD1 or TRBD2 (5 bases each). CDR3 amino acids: CASSHEVGPAVQYF. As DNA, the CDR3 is TGTGCCAGCAGCCACGAGGTGGGACCCGCTGTGCAGTACTTC.